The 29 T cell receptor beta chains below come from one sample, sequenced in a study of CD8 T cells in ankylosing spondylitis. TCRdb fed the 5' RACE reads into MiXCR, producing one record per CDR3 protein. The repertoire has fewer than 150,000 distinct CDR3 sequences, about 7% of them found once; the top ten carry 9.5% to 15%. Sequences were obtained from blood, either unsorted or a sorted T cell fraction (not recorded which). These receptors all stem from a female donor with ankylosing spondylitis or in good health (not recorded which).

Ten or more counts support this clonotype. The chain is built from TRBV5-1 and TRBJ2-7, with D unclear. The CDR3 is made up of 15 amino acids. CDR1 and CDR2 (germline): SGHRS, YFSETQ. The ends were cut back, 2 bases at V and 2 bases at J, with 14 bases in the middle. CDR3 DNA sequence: TGCGCCAGCAGCTTCAATCCTGGCCTAACCTACGAGCAGTACTTC. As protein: CASSFNPGLTYEQYF. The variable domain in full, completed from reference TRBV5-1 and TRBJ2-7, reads KAGVTQTPRYLIKTRGQQVTLSCSPISGHRSVSWYQQTPGQGLQFLFEYFSETQRNKGNFPGRFSGRQFSNSRSEMNVSTLELGDSALYLCASSFNPGLTYEQYFGPGTRLTVT.

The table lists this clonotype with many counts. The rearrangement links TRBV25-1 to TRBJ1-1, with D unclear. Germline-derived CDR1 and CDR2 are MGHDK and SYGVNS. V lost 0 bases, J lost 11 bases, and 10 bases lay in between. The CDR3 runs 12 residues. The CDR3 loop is CASSEYGTAAFF. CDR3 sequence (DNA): TGTGCCAGCAGTGAATATGGCACAGCGGCTTTCTTT.

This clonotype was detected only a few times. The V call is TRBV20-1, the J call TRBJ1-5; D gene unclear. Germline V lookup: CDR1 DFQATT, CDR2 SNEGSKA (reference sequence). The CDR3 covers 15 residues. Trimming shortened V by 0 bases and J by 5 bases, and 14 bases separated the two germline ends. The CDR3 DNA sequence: TGCAGTGCTAGAGATCTCGGGCAGTGGGATCAGCCCCAGCATTTT. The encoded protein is CSARDLGQWDQPQHF.

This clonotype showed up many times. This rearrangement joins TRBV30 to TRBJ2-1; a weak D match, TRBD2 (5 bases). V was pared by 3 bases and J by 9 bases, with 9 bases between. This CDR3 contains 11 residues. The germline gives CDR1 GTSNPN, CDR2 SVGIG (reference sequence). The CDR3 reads CAWRRVLEQFF. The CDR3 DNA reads TGTGCCTGGAGGCGGGTTCTTGAGCAGTTCTTC.

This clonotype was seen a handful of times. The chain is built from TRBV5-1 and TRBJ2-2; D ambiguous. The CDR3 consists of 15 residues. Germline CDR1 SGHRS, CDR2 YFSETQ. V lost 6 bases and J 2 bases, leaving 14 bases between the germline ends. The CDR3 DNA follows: TGCGCCAGCACTTTCCGGACGACCAACACCGGGGAGCTGTTTTTT. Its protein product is CASTFRTTNTGELFF.

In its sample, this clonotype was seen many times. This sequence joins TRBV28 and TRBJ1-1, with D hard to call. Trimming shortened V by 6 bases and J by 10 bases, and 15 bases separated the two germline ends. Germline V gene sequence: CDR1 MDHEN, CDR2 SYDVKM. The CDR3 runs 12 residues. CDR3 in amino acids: CASSPDIRPAFF. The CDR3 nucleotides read TGTGCCAGCAGCCCCGACATTAGGCCAGCTTTCTTT.

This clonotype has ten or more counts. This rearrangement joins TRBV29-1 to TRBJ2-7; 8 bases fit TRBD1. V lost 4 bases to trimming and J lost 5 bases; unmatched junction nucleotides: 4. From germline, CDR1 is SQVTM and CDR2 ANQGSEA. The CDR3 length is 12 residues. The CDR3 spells CSVGDRGHEQYF. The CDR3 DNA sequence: TGCAGCGTTGGAGACAGGGGACACGAGCAGTACTTC.

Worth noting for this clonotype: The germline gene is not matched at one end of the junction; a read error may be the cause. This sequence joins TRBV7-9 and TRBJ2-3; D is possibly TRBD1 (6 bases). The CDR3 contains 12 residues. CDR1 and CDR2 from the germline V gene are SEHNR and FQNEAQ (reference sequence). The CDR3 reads CASSRDTGTQYF. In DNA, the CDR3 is TGTGCCAGCAGTAGGGACACAGGTACGCAGTATTTT.

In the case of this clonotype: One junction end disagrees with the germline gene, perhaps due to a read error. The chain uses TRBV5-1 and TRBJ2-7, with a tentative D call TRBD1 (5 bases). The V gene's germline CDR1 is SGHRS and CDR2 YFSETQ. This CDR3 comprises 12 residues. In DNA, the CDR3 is TGCGCCAGCAGCTTGGGAGAAGCAGGGCTGGTCTTC. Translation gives CASSLGEAGLVF.

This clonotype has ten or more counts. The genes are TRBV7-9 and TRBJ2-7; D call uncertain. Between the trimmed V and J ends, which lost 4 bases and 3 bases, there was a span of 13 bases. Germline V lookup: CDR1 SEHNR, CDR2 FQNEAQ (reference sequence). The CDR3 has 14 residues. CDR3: CASSSALSGYEQYF. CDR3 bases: TGTGCCAGCAGCTCTGCCCTCTCCGGCTACGAGCAGTACTTC. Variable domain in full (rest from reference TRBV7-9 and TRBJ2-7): DTGVSQNPRHKITKRGQNVTFRCDPISEHNRLYWYRQTLGQGPEFLTYFQNEAQLEKSRLLSDRFSAERPKGSFSTLEIQRTEQGDSAMYLCASSSALSGYEQYFGPGTRLTVT.

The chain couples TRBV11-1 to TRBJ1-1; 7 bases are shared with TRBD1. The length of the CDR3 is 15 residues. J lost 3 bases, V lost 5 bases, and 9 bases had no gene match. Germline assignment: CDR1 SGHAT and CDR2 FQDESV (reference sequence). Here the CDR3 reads CASSQRQGLDTEAFF. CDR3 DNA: TGTGCCAGCAGCCAACGACAGGGTTTGGACACTGAAGCTTTCTTT.

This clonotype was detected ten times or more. The CDR3 spells CASSPTGGGYEQYF. CDR3 sequence (DNA): TGTGCCAGCAGCCCGACAGGGGGTGGCTACGAGCAGTACTTC. The chain couples TRBV7-3 to TRBJ2-7, with 9 nucleotides matching TRBD1. Germline lookup yields CDR1 SGHTA and CDR2 FQGTGA. The V and J ends lost 5 bases and 3 bases, in that order; junction bases with no gene match: 5. The CDR3 is 14 amino acids. The entire variable domain, with the rest obtained from reference TRBV7-3 and TRBJ2-7, is as follows: GAGVSQTPSNKVTEKGKYVELRCDPISGHTALYWYRQSLGQGPEFLIYFQGTGAADDSGLPNDRFFAVRPEGSVSTLKIQRTERGDSAVYLCASSPTGGGYEQYFGPGTRLTVT.

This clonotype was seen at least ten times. The CDR3 loop reads CATSRGRGGDYSSYEQYF. DNA for the CDR3: TGTGCCACCAGCAGAGGCCGGGGAGGGGACTACAGCTCCTACGAGCAGTACTTC. The rearrangement links TRBV15 to TRBJ2-7; 7 bases agree with TRBD2. The CDR3 length is 18 residues. The trim removed 1 base at V and 0 bases at J, leaving 12 bases unmatched. Germline CDR1 reads LNHNV; CDR2 reads YYDKDF (reference sequence).

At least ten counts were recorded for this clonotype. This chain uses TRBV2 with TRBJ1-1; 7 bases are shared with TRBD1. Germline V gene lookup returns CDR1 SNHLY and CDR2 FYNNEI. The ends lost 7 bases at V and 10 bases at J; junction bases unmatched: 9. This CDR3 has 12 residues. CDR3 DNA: TGTGCCAGCACCAGCCTCAGGGGGGGAGCTTTCTTT. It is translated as CASTSLRGGAFF.

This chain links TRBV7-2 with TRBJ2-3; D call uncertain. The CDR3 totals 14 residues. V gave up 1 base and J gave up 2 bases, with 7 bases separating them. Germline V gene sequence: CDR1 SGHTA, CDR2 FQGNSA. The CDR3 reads CASSLGRTTDTQYF. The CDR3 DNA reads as TGTGCCAGCAGCTTAGGGCGGACCACAGATACGCAGTATTTT.

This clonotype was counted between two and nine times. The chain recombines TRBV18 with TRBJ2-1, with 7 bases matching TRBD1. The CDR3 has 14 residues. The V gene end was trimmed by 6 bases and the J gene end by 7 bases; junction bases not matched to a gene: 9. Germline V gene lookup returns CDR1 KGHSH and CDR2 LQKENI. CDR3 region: CASSPRPRGNEQFF. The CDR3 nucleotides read TGTGCCAGCTCTCCGCGGCCCAGGGGGAATGAGCAGTTCTTC.

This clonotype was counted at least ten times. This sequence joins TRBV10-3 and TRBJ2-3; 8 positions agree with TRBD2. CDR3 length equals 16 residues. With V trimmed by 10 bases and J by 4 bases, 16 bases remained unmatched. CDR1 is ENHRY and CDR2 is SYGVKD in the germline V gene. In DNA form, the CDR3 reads TGTGCCACAGGGGACCCTTACTTAGCGGGATCAGATACGCAGTATTTT. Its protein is CATGDPYLAGSDTQYF.

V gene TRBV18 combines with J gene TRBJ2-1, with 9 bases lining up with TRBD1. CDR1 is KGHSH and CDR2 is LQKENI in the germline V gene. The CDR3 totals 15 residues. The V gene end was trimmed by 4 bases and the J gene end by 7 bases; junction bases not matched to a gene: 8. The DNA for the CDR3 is TGTGCCAGCTCACGTCCCGGGACAGGGTCGAATGAGCAGTTCTTC. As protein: CASSRPGTGSNEQFF.

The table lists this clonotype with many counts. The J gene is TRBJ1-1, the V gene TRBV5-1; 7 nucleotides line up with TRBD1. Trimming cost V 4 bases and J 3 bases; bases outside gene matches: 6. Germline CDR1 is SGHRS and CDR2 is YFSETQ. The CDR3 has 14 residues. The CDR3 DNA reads TGCGCCAGCAGCCTAAACCAGGGGGACACTGAAGCTTTCTTT. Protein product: CASSLNQGDTEAFF. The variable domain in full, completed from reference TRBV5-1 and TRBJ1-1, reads KAGVTQTPRYLIKTRGQQVTLSCSPISGHRSVSWYQQTPGQGLQFLFEYFSETQRNKGNFPGRFSGRQFSNSRSEMNVSTLELGDSALYLCASSLNQGDTEAFFGQGTRLTVV.

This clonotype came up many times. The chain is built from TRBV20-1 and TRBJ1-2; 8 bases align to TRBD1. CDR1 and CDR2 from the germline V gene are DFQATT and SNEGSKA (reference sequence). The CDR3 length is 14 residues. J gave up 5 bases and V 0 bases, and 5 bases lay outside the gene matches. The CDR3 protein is CSARDRDRSYGYTF. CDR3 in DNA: TGCAGTGCTAGAGATCGGGACAGGTCTTATGGCTACACCTTC.

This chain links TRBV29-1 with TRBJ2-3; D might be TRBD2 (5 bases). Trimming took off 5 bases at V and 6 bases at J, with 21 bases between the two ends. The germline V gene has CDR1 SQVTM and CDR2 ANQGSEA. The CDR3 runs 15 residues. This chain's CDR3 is CSVTKAGLAPDTQYF. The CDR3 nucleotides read TGCAGCGTTACAAAGGCGGGCCTTGCACCGGATACGCAGTATTTT.

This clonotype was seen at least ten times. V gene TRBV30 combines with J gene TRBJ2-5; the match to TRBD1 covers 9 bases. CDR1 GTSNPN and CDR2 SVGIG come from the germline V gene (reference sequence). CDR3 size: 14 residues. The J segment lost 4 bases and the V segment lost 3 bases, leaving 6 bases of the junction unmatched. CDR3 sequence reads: CAWSSTGGRETQYF. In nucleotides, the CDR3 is TGTGCCTGGAGCTCTACAGGGGGCCGAGAGACCCAGTACTTC.

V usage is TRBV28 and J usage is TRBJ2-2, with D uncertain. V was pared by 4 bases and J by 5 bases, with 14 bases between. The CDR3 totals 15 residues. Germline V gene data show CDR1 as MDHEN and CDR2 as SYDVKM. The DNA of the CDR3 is TGTGCCAGCAGTTCTGGACGCCGAGTTACCGGGGAGCTGTTTTTT. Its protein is CASSSGRRVTGELFF. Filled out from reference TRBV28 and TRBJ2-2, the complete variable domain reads DVKVTQSSRYLVKRTGEKVFLECVQDMDHENMFWYRQDPGLGLRLIYFSYDVKMKEKGDIPEGYSVSREKKERFSLILESASTNQTSMYLCASSSGRRVTGELFFGEGSRLTVL.

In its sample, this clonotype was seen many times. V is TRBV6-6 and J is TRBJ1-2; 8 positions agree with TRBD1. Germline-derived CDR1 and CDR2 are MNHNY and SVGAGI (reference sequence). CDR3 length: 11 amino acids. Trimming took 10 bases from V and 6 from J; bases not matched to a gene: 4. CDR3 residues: CATQGANGYTF. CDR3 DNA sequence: TGTGCCACCCAGGGGGCAAATGGCTACACCTTC.

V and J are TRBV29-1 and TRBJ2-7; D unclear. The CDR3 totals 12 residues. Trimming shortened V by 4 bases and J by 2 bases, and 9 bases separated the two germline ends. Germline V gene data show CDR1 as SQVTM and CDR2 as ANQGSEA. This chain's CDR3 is CSVVVLTYEQYF. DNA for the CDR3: TGCAGCGTTGTCGTACTTACCTACGAGCAGTACTTC.

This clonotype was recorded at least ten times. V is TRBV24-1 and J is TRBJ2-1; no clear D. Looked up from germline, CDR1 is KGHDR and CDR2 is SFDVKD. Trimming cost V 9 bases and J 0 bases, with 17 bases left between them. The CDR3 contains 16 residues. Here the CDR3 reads CATGESRSFSYNEQFF. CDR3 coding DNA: TGTGCCACCGGGGAATCTCGCAGCTTCTCCTACAATGAGCAGTTCTTC.

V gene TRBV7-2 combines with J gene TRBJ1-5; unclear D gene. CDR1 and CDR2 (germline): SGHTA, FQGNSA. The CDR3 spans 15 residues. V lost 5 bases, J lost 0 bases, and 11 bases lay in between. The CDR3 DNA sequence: TGTACCAGCAGCCCCCCGGCGGTTAGCAATCAGCCCCAGCATTTT. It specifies CTSSPPAVSNQPQHF.

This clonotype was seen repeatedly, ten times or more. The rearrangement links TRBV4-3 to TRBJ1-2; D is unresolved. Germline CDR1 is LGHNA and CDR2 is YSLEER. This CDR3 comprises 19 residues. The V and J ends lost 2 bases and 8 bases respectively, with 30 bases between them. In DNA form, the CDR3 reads TGCGCCAGCAGCCAATGGCTCACCTTATTAGGCGGGCAAATTTACGGCTACACCTTC. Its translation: CASSQWLTLLGGQIYGYTF.

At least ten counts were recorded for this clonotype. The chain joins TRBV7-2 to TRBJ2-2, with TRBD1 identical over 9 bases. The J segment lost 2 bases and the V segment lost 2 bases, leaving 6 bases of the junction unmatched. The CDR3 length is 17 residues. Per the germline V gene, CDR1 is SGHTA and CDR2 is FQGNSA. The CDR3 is CASSLSPGQGNTGELFF. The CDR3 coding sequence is TGTGCCAGCAGCTTATCTCCGGGACAGGGAAACACCGGGGAGCTGTTTTTT.